The 9 T cell receptor beta chains below were found in one sample sequenced in a study of T cells expressing NK-cell markers. Using the 5' RACE reads, TCRdb records one entry per CDR3 protein without DNA. The data include about 160,000 distinct CDR3 sequences; the top ten clones carry 20%. The sequenced sample was blood T cells: a sorted CD56 or NKG2C T cell subset, CD4+ or CD8+ T cells, or bulk PBMC T cells (not recorded which). All receptors derive from a man aged 18-69 years in good health.

This chain uses TRBV5-1 with TRBJ1-2; TCRdb indicates TRBD1, and absent DNA this call remains unverified. The germline CDR1 and CDR2 sequences are SGHRS and YFSETQ. The CDR3 length is 14 residues. The CDR3 reads CASSPGGLHYGYTF.

This rearrangement joins TRBV12-3 or TRBV12-4 to TRBJ2-5; as DNA is missing, the TRBD1 call by TCRdb cannot be tested. The length of the CDR3 is 15 residues. CDR3 amino acids: CASTLGDEDQETQYF.

The rearrangement uses TRBV7-9 and TRBJ2-1; TCRdb indicates TRBD1, and absent DNA this call remains unverified. The germline gives CDR1 SEHNR, CDR2 FQNEAQ (reference sequence). This CDR3 region has 15 residues. CDR3 residues: CASSLEVEGGNEQFF.

This sequence joins TRBV9 and TRBJ2-3; with no DNA, the TCRdb D assignment of TRBD2 cannot be verified. The CDR3 loop spans 18 amino acids. The germline V gene has CDR1 SGDLS and CDR2 YYNGEE. CDR3: CASSGTSGGPPSTDTQYF.

J is TRBJ2-2 and V is TRBV5-1; TCRdb picks TRBD1, but there is no DNA to check that call. The CDR3 loop spans 16 amino acids. Looked up from germline, CDR1 is SGHRS and CDR2 is YFSETQ. CDR3 sequence: CASSPYRGANTGELFF. The full variable domain, completed using reference TRBV5-1 and TRBJ2-2, is KAGVTQTPRYLIKTRGQQVTLSCSPISGHRSVSWYQQTPGQGLQFLFEYFSETQRNKGNFPGRFSGRQFSNSRSEMNVSTLELGDSALYLCASSPYRGANTGELFFGEGSRLTVL.

The gene calls are TRBV5-1 and TRBJ1-4; TCRdb outputs TRBD1, but without DNA this stays unchecked. The length of the CDR3 is 16 residues. Germline assignment: CDR1 SGHRS and CDR2 YFSETQ. The CDR3 sequence is CASSTDIGAFWEKLFF.

V and J are TRBV27 and TRBJ1-1; no DNA is available, so the TRBD1 call from TCRdb remains unchecked. Per germline, CDR1 MNHEY and CDR2 SMNVEV (reference sequence). This CDR3 has 15 amino acids. CDR3 sequence reads: CASSLSSLGSYRAFF.

The genes are TRBV4-1 and TRBJ2-7; TCRdb lists TRBD2, though no DNA is available to test this call. CDR1 MGHRA and CDR2 YSYEKL come from the germline V gene. CDR3 length equals 15 residues. The CDR3: CASSQAASGGYEQYF.

The genes are TRBV7-6 and TRBJ2-7; TCRdb names TRBD1, which stays unverified in the absence of DNA. CDR3 length: 14 amino acids. Per the germline V gene, CDR1 is SGHVS and CDR2 is FNYEAQ. The CDR3 here is CASSATAQGYEQYF. The variable domain in full, with the rest retrieved from reference TRBV7-6 and TRBJ2-7, is GAGVSQSPRYKVTKRGQDVALRCDPISGHVSLYWYRQALGQGPEFLTYFNYEAQQDKSGLPNDRFSAERPEGSISTLTIQRTEQRDSAMYRCASSATAQGYEQYFGPGTRLTVT.